These T cell receptor beta chains were read from a single sample in a study of regulatory T cells in long-lasting Graves disease. MiXCR, run by TCRdb on the multiplex PCR reads, gives a single entry per CDR3 protein. This table has hundreds of thousands of distinct CDR3 sequences, 15% to 20% appearing once. The data also belong to a second study, concerning T cells in Graves' hyperthyroidism and ophthalmopathy.

Sequenced here: peripheral blood mononuclear cells (PBMCs), sampled at new diagnosis, from a patient treated with antithyroid drugs. These receptors came from a woman in her forties or fifties with Graves disease. Both conserved end residues are part of each CDR3. Fields, in order: V gene, J gene, CDR3 protein.

v_gene: TRBV7-9; j_gene: TRBJ2-1; CDR3aa: CASSLGGPDNEQFF
v_gene: TRBV2; j_gene: TRBJ2-3; CDR3aa: CASSSPILAGKADTQYF
v_gene: TRBV2; j_gene: TRBJ1-1; CDR3aa: CASSVDNEAFF
v_gene: TRBV2; j_gene: TRBJ2-3; CDR3aa: CASSLTGSETDTQYF
v_gene: TRBV9; j_gene: TRBJ1-6; CDR3aa: CASSTQPGPNNSPLHF
v_gene: TRBV7-3; j_gene: TRBJ1-2; CDR3aa: CASSLIPPDRRTYGYTF
v_gene: TRBV27; j_gene: TRBJ1-5; CDR3aa: CASSLSGLQPQHF
v_gene: TRBV5-6; j_gene: TRBJ2-1; CDR3aa: CASSLRDPADNEQFF
v_gene: TRBV6-1; j_gene: TRBJ1-2; CDR3aa: CASSEVRESGYTF
v_gene: TRBV28; j_gene: TRBJ1-6; CDR3aa: CASNSGTVNSPLHF
v_gene: TRBV10-3; j_gene: TRBJ2-5; CDR3aa: CAISGCLDPQETQYF
v_gene: TRBV15; j_gene: TRBJ2-3; CDR3aa: CATSNRALSPDTQYF
v_gene: TRBV6-5; j_gene: TRBJ2-7; CDR3aa: CASSYQPNYEQYF
v_gene: TRBV9; j_gene: TRBJ2-3; CDR3aa: CASSAPLSGGNTDTQYF
v_gene: TRBV9; j_gene: TRBJ1-2; CDR3aa: CASSVRVGESNGYTF
v_gene: TRBV2; j_gene: TRBJ2-1; CDR3aa: CASSQFDRGENEQFF
v_gene: TRBV19; j_gene: TRBJ2-1; CDR3aa: CASSPLAGSSYNEQFF
v_gene: TRBV3-1; j_gene: TRBJ2-1; CDR3aa: CASSPGTGGFNEQFF
v_gene: TRBV20-1; j_gene: TRBJ2-1; CDR3aa: CSARGRGTITYNEQFF
v_gene: TRBV3-1; j_gene: TRBJ2-5; CDR3aa: CASSQVSLQETQYF
v_gene: TRBV11-2; j_gene: TRBJ1-1; CDR3aa: CASSPVRAATEAFF
v_gene: TRBV5-1; j_gene: TRBJ1-3; CDR3aa: CASSLARGSSGNTIYF
v_gene: TRBV2; j_gene: TRBJ2-7; CDR3aa: CASNLAGPTYEQYF
v_gene: TRBV7-9; j_gene: TRBJ1-1; CDR3aa: CASSLAPLGETEAFF
v_gene: TRBV6-5; j_gene: TRBJ2-3; CDR3aa: CASSLDFEQSTDTQYF
v_gene: TRBV6-2/TRBV6-3; j_gene: TRBJ2-1; CDR3aa: CASSYSILESSYNEQFF
v_gene: TRBV5-1; j_gene: TRBJ2-7; CDR3aa: CASSLAGQGVQYF
v_gene: TRBV12-3/TRBV12-4; j_gene: TRBJ2-5; CDR3aa: CASSPSMRGLKETQYF
v_gene: TRBV9; j_gene: TRBJ1-4; CDR3aa: CASSVAVSRNEKLFF
v_gene: TRBV10-3; j_gene: TRBJ2-3; CDR3aa: CAISAGEPDTQYF
v_gene: TRBV6-2/TRBV6-3; j_gene: TRBJ2-4; CDR3aa: CASRPPGHGSGGGAKNIQYF
v_gene: TRBV4-1; j_gene: TRBJ1-1; CDR3aa: CASSQLSLGTEAFF
v_gene: TRBV7-2; j_gene: TRBJ1-5; CDR3aa: CASSLARPILGNQPQHF
v_gene: TRBV24-1; j_gene: TRBJ1-2; CDR3aa: CATSDAGRGYGYTF
v_gene: TRBV5-1; j_gene: TRBJ2-5; CDR3aa: CASSVQGQLQETQYF
v_gene: TRBV2; j_gene: TRBJ1-5; CDR3aa: CASSEFLLNGQPQHF
v_gene: TRBV5-1; j_gene: TRBJ2-7; CDR3aa: CASSFIEGGEQYF
v_gene: TRBV6-1; j_gene: TRBJ2-7; CDR3aa: CASSQRTSSYEQYF
v_gene: TRBV3-1; j_gene: TRBJ1-1; CDR3aa: CASSQEFLGIEAFF
v_gene: TRBV7-3; j_gene: TRBJ1-1; CDR3aa: CASSLTGTHTEAFF
v_gene: TRBV5-1; j_gene: TRBJ1-5; CDR3aa: CASSKDFNSNQPQHF
v_gene: TRBV10-1; j_gene: TRBJ2-1; CDR3aa: CASSESLGRDEQFF
v_gene: TRBV6-1; j_gene: TRBJ2-3; CDR3aa: CASSIGQGTDTQYF
v_gene: TRBV7-9; j_gene: TRBJ1-6; CDR3aa: CASSLALGGISNSPLHF
v_gene: TRBV9; j_gene: TRBJ1-1; CDR3aa: CASSRTGGAATEAFF
v_gene: TRBV11-2; j_gene: TRBJ1-1; CDR3aa: CASSLRASGQWNTEAFF
v_gene: TRBV30; j_gene: TRBJ2-3; CDR3aa: CALKAGSTDTQYF
v_gene: TRBV7-9; j_gene: TRBJ1-2; CDR3aa: CASSSMQVDYGYTF
v_gene: TRBV25-1; j_gene: TRBJ1-1; CDR3aa: CASSDPDRAPFF
v_gene: TRBV11-2; j_gene: TRBJ1-3; CDR3aa: CASSTYRDRGRKHSGNTIYF
v_gene: TRBV4-1; j_gene: TRBJ1-1; CDR3aa: CASSPLISVSTEAFF
v_gene: TRBV7-9; j_gene: TRBJ1-2; CDR3aa: CASSTVRGAQDYGYTF